Below are 30 T cell receptor beta chains sequenced from a single sample in a study of control samples from healthy donors and cancer patients. Generated by immunoSEQ multiplex PCR, the TCRdb table keeps only in-frame clones and is missing some. The data hold about 65,000 clones, with about nine tenths observed a single time. The sequenced sample consisted of PBMCs. The receptors shown here come from a woman in her forties or fifties with colorectal cancer.

CDR3 sequence: CASSFSGSGREQYF. The CDR3 DNA follows: TGCGCCAGCAGCTTTAGCGGGAGTGGACGCGAGCAGTACTTC. The chain carries TRBV5-1 and TRBJ2-7, with 9 positions matching TRBD2. CDR3 length equals 14 residues. With 2 bases clipped from V and 6 bases from J, the junction kept 6 bases outside the gene matches. CDR1 is SGHRS, CDR2 YFSETQ, per germline.

The gene calls are TRBV6-5 and TRBJ2-3, with D maybe TRBD1 (7 bases). In germline, CDR1 is MNHEY, CDR2 SVGAGI. Trimming took 7 bases from V and 5 from J, leaving 16 bases between them. This CDR3 spans 14 amino acids. The CDR3 coding sequence is TGTGCCAGCACGGCAGGGGGGCGTATAGATACGCAGTATTTT. It is translated as CASTAGGRIDTQYF.

This clone has a handful of counts. The chain recombines TRBV12-5 with TRBJ1-2, with TRBD1 matching over 9 bases. Germline trimming cut 5 bases from V and 7 bases from J; bases unmatched to any gene: 8. There are 14 residues in the CDR3. CDR1 and CDR2 from the germline V gene are LGHNT and FRNRAP. This chain's CDR3 is CASGPGQGKGGYTF. CDR3 sequence (DNA): TGTGCTAGTGGTCCGGGACAGGGAAAGGGTGGCTACACCTTC.

The chain joins TRBV27 to TRBJ2-5; TRBD1 aligns across 9 bases. V was clipped by 5 bases and J by 5 bases; unmatched bases: 6. Germline CDR1 and CDR2: MNHEY and SMNVEV (reference sequence). The CDR3 runs to 14 residues. For the CDR3, the DNA is TGTGCCAGCAGTAAAGGACAGGGGCATGAGACCCAGTACTTC. Translating it yields CASSKGQGHETQYF.

The rearrangement joins TRBV18 to TRBJ1-5; no definite D call. This CDR3 is 14 amino acids long. From germline, CDR1 is KGHSH and CDR2 LQKENI. V lost 6 bases and J lost 3, with 12 bases in between. The chain's CDR3 is CASSPDGINQPQHF. The DNA for the CDR3 is TGTGCCAGCTCCCCGGACGGAATCAATCAGCCCCAGCATTTT.

This clone was seen just once. This chain connects TRBV27 to TRBJ1-1; the D gene is possibly TRBD1 (5 bases). The germline V and J ends were trimmed by 0 bases and 1 base, with 9 bases remaining between them. The CDR3 length is 15 residues. Germline V CDR1 and CDR2: MNHEY, SMNVEV (reference sequence). CDR3 amino acids: CASSLSGGGNTEAFF. The DNA for the CDR3 is TGTGCCAGCAGTTTATCGGGCGGGGGGAACACTGAAGCTTTCTTT.

This chain joins TRBV6-5 and TRBJ1-2, with 8 bases that match TRBD1. Germline-derived CDR1 and CDR2 are MNHEY and SVGAGI. J gave up 7 bases and V 0 bases, and 1 base lay outside the gene matches. The CDR3 has 13 residues. CDR3 residues: CASSYSDRVGYTF. CDR3 nucleotides: TGTGCCAGCAGTTACTCGGACAGGGTTGGCTACACCTTC.

V is TRBV5-1 and J is TRBJ2-7; D is unclear. Per the germline V gene, CDR1 is SGHRS and CDR2 is YFSETQ. The CDR3 covers 12 residues. V lost 0 bases and J 3 bases, leaving 4 bases between the germline ends. DNA for the CDR3: TGCGCCAGCAGCTTGGAAGGCTACGAGCAGTACTTC. Its translation is CASSLEGYEQYF. The whole variable domain, remainder taken from reference TRBV5-1 and TRBJ2-7, is KAGVTQTPRYLIKTRGQQVTLSCSPISGHRSVSWYQQTPGQGLQFLFEYFSETQRNKGNFPGRFSGRQFSNSRSEMNVSTLELGDSALYLCASSLEGYEQYFGPGTRLTVT.

The chain joins TRBV28 to TRBJ2-3, with D uncertain. CDR1 and CDR2 (germline): MDHEN, SYDVKM. Trimming removed 1 base from V and 3 bases from J, with 8 bases in between. The CDR3 extends over 14 amino acids. Written as DNA, the CDR3 is TGTGCCAGCAGTTTATCCAGTCCGACAGATACGCAGTATTTT. Its translation: CASSLSSPTDTQYF.

V is TRBV3-1 (or the pseudogene TRBV3-2) and J is TRBJ2-7; 8 nucleotides match TRBD1. The CDR3 has 15 amino acids. The germline gives CDR1 LGHDT, CDR2 YNNKEL (reference sequence). J was trimmed by 5 bases and V by 1 base; bases with no gene match: 7. The DNA for the CDR3 is TGTGCCAGCAGCCAAGTCGCGGCAGGGGGCAACGAGCAGTACTTC. Its translation: CASSQVAAGGNEQYF.

The CDR3 DNA sequence: TGTGCCAGCAGCCTGACCCGGGATGAGCAGTTCTTC. Encoded protein: CASSLTRDEQFF. The V gene is TRBV5-8, the J gene TRBJ2-1; D gene uncertain. V shed 4 bases and J shed 8 bases, with 10 bases lying between them. Germline CDR1 is SGHTS and CDR2 is YDEGEE. This CDR3 is built from 12 residues.

The CDR3 DNA sequence: TGTGCCAGCCGGATAGTGTCCCTGACGGAAGCTTTCTTT. The encoded protein is CASRIVSLTEAFF. V gene TRBV2 combines with J gene TRBJ1-1; D remains unclear. The CDR3 sequence is 13 residues long. The V end lost 8 bases, the J end lost 8 bases, and 18 bases lay between the germline ends. Germline CDR1 and CDR2: SNHLY and FYNNEI.

V and J are TRBV5-1 and TRBJ1-1; a possible D gene is TRBD1 (5 bases). The CDR3 has 13 amino acids. V was clipped by 4 bases and J by 4 bases, with 11 bases between them. Per germline, CDR1 SGHRS and CDR2 YFSETQ. The CDR3 is CASSVGAFTEAFF. The CDR3 DNA is TGCGCCAGCAGCGTCGGGGCGTTCACTGAAGCTTTCTTT.

The V gene is TRBV7-9, the J gene TRBJ2-5, with a tentative D call TRBD1 (6 bases). Trimming removed 2 bases at V and 5 bases at J, with 9 bases between. The CDR3 loop spans 13 amino acids. The germline gives CDR1 SEHNR, CDR2 FQNEAQ (reference sequence). For the CDR3, the DNA is TGTGCCAGCAGCTTACTCCAGGGGGAGACCCAGTACTTC. Translating it yields CASSLLQGETQYF.

This sequence joins TRBV7-9 and TRBJ1-2, with D uncertain. Germline V gene data show CDR1 as SEHNR and CDR2 as FQNEAQ (reference sequence). V shed 1 base and J shed 3 bases, with 12 bases lying between them. This CDR3 has 15 residues. CDR3 sequence: CASSLEVAHHYGYTF. The CDR3 DNA follows: TGTGCCAGCAGCTTAGAGGTAGCCCACCACTATGGCTACACCTTC.

The DNA of the CDR3 is TGTGCCAGCAGCTCCAGTCCGGAATCACCCCTCCACTTT. This encodes CASSSSPESPLHF. The J gene is TRBJ1-6, the V gene TRBV11-2; no clear D. The CDR3 is made up of 13 amino acids. The germline V gene encodes CDR1 SGHAT and CDR2 FQNNGV. The V gene lost 4 bases and the J gene lost 10 bases, with 11 bases spanning the gap. Combining the CDR3 with reference TRBV11-2 and TRBJ1-6 gives the whole variable domain EAGVAQSPRYKIIEKRQSVAFWCNPISGHATLYWYQQILGQGPKLLIQFQNNGVVDDSQLPKDRFSAERLKGVDSTLKIQPAKLEDSAVYLCASSSSPESPLHFGNGTRLTVT.

The chain joins TRBV15 to TRBJ1-2, with D uncertain. CDR1 LNHNV and CDR2 YYDKDF come from the germline V gene (reference sequence). The CDR3 consists of 15 residues. The V and J ends lost 0 bases and 1 base respectively, with 9 bases between them. CDR3 DNA sequence: TGTGCCACCAGCAGAGATCTGGAGTTTAACTATGGCTACACCTTC. This sequence encodes CATSRDLEFNYGYTF. The full variable domain, with the rest looked up from reference TRBV15 and TRBJ1-2, is DAMVIQNPRYQVTQFGKPVTLSCSQTLNHNVMYWYQQKSSQAPKLLFHYYDKDFNNEADTPDNFQSRRPNTSFCFLDIRSPGLGDTAMYLCATSRDLEFNYGYTFGSGTRLTVV.

The rearrangement uses TRBV18 and TRBJ2-5, with D unresolved. In germline, CDR1 is KGHSH, CDR2 LQKENI. Trimming stripped 0 bases from V and 3 bases from J, with 20 bases between. CDR3 size: 18 residues. CDR3 amino acids: CASSPPARLTRPKETQYF. The DNA for the CDR3 is TGTGCCAGCTCACCACCGGCCCGTCTCACCCGGCCAAAAGAGACCCAGTACTTC.

The chain carries TRBV19 and TRBJ2-7; D gene ambiguous. The CDR3 covers 13 residues. V shed 5 bases and J shed 7 bases, with 15 bases lying between them. Germline CDR1 is LNHDA and CDR2 is SQIVND (reference sequence). The DNA of the CDR3 is TGTGCCAGTAGTCCCGCGGATCCTACAGAGCAGTACTTC. It codes for CASSPADPTEQYF.

The rearrangement links TRBV6-6 to TRBJ2-7, with TRBD2 matching 11 bases. The germline CDR1 and CDR2 sequences are MNHNY and SVGAGI (reference sequence). This CDR3 is 17 amino acids long. The V gene end was trimmed by 5 bases and the J gene end by 2 bases; junction bases not matched to a gene: 11. Here the CDR3 DNA reads TGTGCCAGCAGTGGATCAACTAGCGGGGGATCCCCCTACGAGCAGTACTTC. Its translation: CASSGSTSGGSPYEQYF.

The chain combines TRBV7-9 with TRBJ1-1, with D possibly being TRBD1 (5 bases). Trimming removed 6 bases at V and 1 base at J, with 18 bases between. The CDR3 totals 16 residues. Per the germline V gene, CDR1 is SEHNR and CDR2 is FQNEAQ (reference sequence). CDR3 DNA sequence: TGTGCCAGCAGTTCCCTCGGGACGCAGTCGAACACTGAAGCTTTCTTT. This codes for CASSSLGTQSNTEAFF.

The rearrangement links TRBV10-2 to TRBJ1-2; D is ambiguous. The V and J ends lost 0 bases and 7 bases respectively, with 9 bases between them. The CDR3 loop spans 13 amino acids. Germline loops: CDR1 WSHSY, CDR2 SAAADI. CDR3 amino acids: CASSESTGFGYTF. The CDR3 region has the DNA TGCGCCAGCAGTGAGTCGACCGGGTTTGGCTACACCTTC.

CDR3 nucleotide sequence: TGTGCCTGGAGACAGGGGGGGGGATTCTATGGCTACACCTTC. Translating gives CAWRQGGGFYGYTF. This sequence joins TRBV30 and TRBJ1-2; the match to TRBD1 covers 8 bases. There are 14 residues in the CDR3. The V segment lost 3 bases and the J segment 4 bases; nucleotides outside the gene matches: 7. Germline assignment: CDR1 GTSNPN and CDR2 SVGIG (reference sequence).

This rearrangement joins TRBV10-3 to TRBJ2-7, with 8 positions matching TRBD1. This CDR3 spans 16 amino acids. Germline V gene lookup returns CDR1 ENHRY and CDR2 SYGVKD. V trimming: 4 bases; J trimming: 7 bases; junction bases outside the gene matches: 15. The DNA of the CDR3 is TGTGCCATCAGTGTGAGCGTTGGGCCAGGGGGCGAGGAGCAGTACTTC. Its translation is CAISVSVGPGGEEQYF.

The rearrangement joins TRBV28 to TRBJ2-7; the D is unclear. Germline V CDR1 and CDR2: MDHEN, SYDVKM. V gave up 7 bases and J gave up 0 bases, with 22 bases separating them. The CDR3 runs to 17 residues. The CDR3 sequence is CASIPSSRPTNSYEQYF. Written as DNA, the CDR3 is TGTGCCAGCATCCCCTCCAGCAGGCCCACCAACTCCTACGAGCAGTACTTC.

The V call is TRBV10-2, the J call TRBJ2-5; TRBD2 agrees at 7 bases. V was clipped by 10 bases and J by 10 bases; unmatched bases: 6. This CDR3 has 10 residues. Per the germline V gene, CDR1 is WSHSY and CDR2 is SAAADI. CDR3 sequence: CATQGGDQYF. CDR3 coding DNA: TGCGCCACCCAGGGAGGGGACCAGTACTTC.

This chain joins TRBV19 and TRBJ2-7; D is possibly TRBD2 (5 bases). Trimming stripped 8 bases from V and 1 base from J, with 12 bases between. Germline loops: CDR1 LNHDA, CDR2 SQIVND (reference sequence). The CDR3 loop spans 13 amino acids. The CDR3 DNA reads as TGTGCCAGTGGGAGCGGAGGATCCTACGAGCAGTACTTC. Its protein is CASGSGGSYEQYF. Together with reference TRBV19 and TRBJ2-7, the CDR3 gives the full variable domain: DGGITQSPKYLFRKEGQNVTLSCEQNLNHDAMYWYRQDPGQGLRLIYYSQIVNDFQKGDIAEGYSVSREKKESFPLTVTSAQKNPTAFYLCASGSGGSYEQYFGPGTRLTVT.

The CDR3 here is CASSLLTGADTIYF. DNA of the CDR3: TGTGCCAGCAGCTTGTTAACAGGGGCGGACACCATATATTTT. V and J are TRBV5-6 and TRBJ1-3; 7 nucleotides agree with TRBD1. Unmatched junction bases numbered 6, after V lost 1 base and J lost 8 bases. Germline V gene sequence: CDR1 SGHDT, CDR2 YYEEEE. The CDR3 runs 14 residues.

J is TRBJ1-3 and V is TRBV5-1; 7 positions match TRBD1. V lost 4 bases to trimming and J lost 3 bases; unmatched junction nucleotides: 4. CDR1 is SGHRS and CDR2 is YFSETQ in the germline V gene. This CDR3 region has 14 residues. CDR3 sequence: CASSPGTDGNTIYF. The CDR3 DNA sequence: TGCGCCAGCAGCCCCGGGACAGATGGAAACACCATATATTTT.

The chain employs TRBV28 and TRBJ1-5; possibly TRBD1 for D (5 bases). With 10 bases removed from V and 2 bases from J, the gap between germline ends came to 15 bases. This CDR3 contains 14 residues. Germline assignment: CDR1 MDHEN and CDR2 SYDVKM. CDR3 region: CATSRWGGNQPQHF. The CDR3 DNA reads as TGTGCCACATCGCGTTGGGGGGGCAATCAGCCCCAGCATTTT.